Below are 31 T cell receptor beta chains sequenced from a single sample in a study of blood T cell repertoires in COVID-19. TCRdb's copy holds only in-frame clones and misses some; the assay was immunoSEQ multiplex PCR. Among about 290,000 clones listed, around four fifths were seen once. Sequencing was done on a sample of peripheral blood. The receptor source for this set is a woman aged 45 to 65 with active or convalescent COVID-19.

This sequence joins TRBV29-1 and TRBJ2-1; 9 bases match TRBD1. Germline V gene data show CDR1 as SQVTM and CDR2 as ANQGSEA. Trimming removed 5 bases from V and 4 bases from J; junction bases left unmatched: 9. The CDR3 sequence is 15 residues long. DNA of the CDR3: TGCAGCGTTTTAACTCGGGACAGGGTGTACAATGAGCAGTTCTTC. This encodes CSVLTRDRVYNEQFF.

This clone came up once. The chain joins TRBV6-5 to TRBJ2-5, with D possibly being TRBD2 (5 bases). Trimming took off 2 bases at V and 5 bases at J, with 12 bases between the two ends. The V gene's germline CDR1 is MNHEY and CDR2 SVGAGI. The CDR3 is 14 amino acids. CDR3: CASSYSQPGETQYF. The CDR3 bases are TGTGCCAGCAGTTACAGTCAGCCGGGGGAGACCCAGTACTTC.

This clone has only one observation. The rearrangement uses TRBV5-6 and TRBJ2-3; a weak D match, TRBD1 (6 bases). Germline V CDR1 and CDR2: SGHDT, YYEEEE. CDR3 length: 16 amino acids. V lost 4 bases and J lost 2, with 17 bases in between. CDR3 residues: CASSRTDRTFTDTQYF. The DNA of the CDR3 is TGTGCCAGCAGCCGAACCGACAGGACCTTCACAGATACGCAGTATTTT.

This chain joins TRBV12-5 and TRBJ1-1; D might be TRBD1 (6 bases). V lost 2 bases and J lost 5, with 18 bases in between. The CDR3 length is 16 residues. In germline, CDR1 is LGHNT, CDR2 FRNRAP. CDR3 region: CASGLMATGLQTEAFF. The CDR3 region has the DNA TGTGCTAGTGGTTTGATGGCCACAGGGCTGCAGACTGAAGCTTTCTTT.

V gene TRBV3-1 (or the pseudogene TRBV3-2) combines with J gene TRBJ1-6; D gene ambiguous. Trimming stripped 6 bases from V and 5 bases from J, with 11 bases between. The CDR3 totals 14 residues. Germline lookup yields CDR1 LGHDT and CDR2 YNNKEL (reference sequence). The CDR3 loop reads CASSPEPDNSPLHF. CDR3 DNA: TGTGCCAGCAGTCCGGAGCCGGATAATTCACCCCTCCACTTT.

This clone was counted only a few times. This chain connects TRBV6-6 to TRBJ1-1; D is unresolved. Germline CDR1 is MNHNY and CDR2 is SVGAGI (reference sequence). This CDR3 comprises 14 residues. Trimming removed 0 bases at V and 2 bases at J, with 7 bases between. The CDR3 bases are TGTGCCAGCAGTTACTCTACAGTTAACACTGAAGCTTTCTTT. Its protein is CASSYSTVNTEAFF.

V gene TRBV29-1 combines with J gene TRBJ2-2, with D perhaps matching TRBD2 (5 bases). The germline V gene encodes CDR1 SQVTM and CDR2 ANQGSEA. The CDR3 sequence is 15 residues long. V lost 3 bases, J lost 0 bases, and 11 bases lay in between. CDR3 loop: CSVDGAGANTGELFF. The CDR3 DNA reads as TGCAGCGTTGATGGCGCCGGGGCGAACACCGGGGAGCTGTTTTTT.

This chain connects TRBV6-5 to TRBJ1-2; 7 bases align to TRBD1. V trimming: 7 bases; J trimming: 0 bases; junction bases outside the gene matches: 8. The CDR3 sequence is 15 residues long. Germline lookup yields CDR1 MNHEY and CDR2 SVGAGI. CDR3 amino acids: CASTLEGAPNYGYTF. CDR3 DNA sequence: TGTGCCAGCACCCTGGAGGGGGCGCCTAACTATGGCTACACCTTC.

The chain combines TRBV19 with TRBJ2-1; 7 bases match TRBD1. The germline CDR1 and CDR2 sequences are LNHDA and SQIVND (reference sequence). Losses at the gene ends were 4 bases for V and 7 bases for J; bases not matched to a gene: 19. The CDR3 runs to 18 residues. The CDR3: CASSKPTGSQGSRNEQFF. In DNA, the CDR3 is TGTGCCAGTAGTAAGCCGACGGGCTCACAGGGGTCTCGTAATGAGCAGTTCTTC.

The chain links TRBV29-1 to TRBJ1-1, with D maybe TRBD1 (6 bases). CDR3 size: 11 residues. V dropped 5 bases and J dropped 6 bases, with 10 bases sitting between them. CDR1 is SQVTM, CDR2 ANQGSEA, per germline. Here the CDR3 reads CSVFRGPEAFF. The CDR3 DNA sequence: TGCAGCGTTTTCAGGGGCCCTGAAGCTTTCTTT.

The chain carries TRBV5-1 and TRBJ1-5, with 8 bases identical to TRBD1. CDR3 size: 16 residues. The germline CDR1 and CDR2 sequences are SGHRS and YFSETQ. Losses at the gene ends were 4 bases for V and 7 bases for J; bases not matched to a gene: 13. In DNA, the CDR3 is TGCGCCAGCAGCCCAGGACAGGGAGGGATGCGACAGCCCCAGCATTTT. Translation: CASSPGQGGMRQPQHF.

The V gene is TRBV19, the J gene TRBJ1-1; 7 bases are a match to TRBD1. Germline CDR1 LNHDA, CDR2 SQIVND (reference sequence). The CDR3 totals 15 residues. The V segment lost 0 bases and the J segment 1 base; nucleotides outside the gene matches: 2. CDR3 residues: CASSIEGQENTEAFF. The CDR3 DNA reads TGTGCCAGTAGTATAGAAGGACAGGAGAACACTGAAGCTTTCTTT.

This chain connects TRBV10-3 to TRBJ2-7; D might be TRBD1 (5 bases). This CDR3 contains 15 residues. CDR1 and CDR2 (germline): ENHRY, SYGVKD. Trimming left V 5 bases short and J 0 bases short, with 14 bases between. The CDR3 DNA sequence: TGTGCCATCAGTTCCCATCAGACAGTCTCCTACGAGCAGTACTTC. It is translated as CAISSHQTVSYEQYF.

This clone rates as medium-sized. V usage is TRBV7-6 and J usage is TRBJ2-7; a weak D match, TRBD2 (6 bases). The V and J ends lost 1 base and 7 bases respectively, with 14 bases between them. Germline-derived CDR1 and CDR2 are SGHVS and FNYEAQ. The CDR3 has 14 amino acids. The CDR3 DNA reads TGTGCCAGCAGCTTAGATCCAGCGGGTGTAGAGCAGTACTTC. It encodes CASSLDPAGVEQYF.

The chain links TRBV10-2 to TRBJ2-7, with 9 bases matching TRBD1. The J segment lost 1 base and the V segment lost 5 bases, leaving 3 bases of the junction unmatched. The CDR3 consists of 14 residues. The germline gives CDR1 WSHSY, CDR2 SAAADI. This CDR3 reads CASSPTGGSYEQYF. CDR3 nucleotides: TGCGCCAGCAGTCCGACAGGGGGATCCTACGAGCAGTACTTC.

The rearrangement links TRBV7-9 to TRBJ1-1; D is undetermined. The CDR3 covers 13 residues. Trimming pared 1 base from V and 4 bases from J, leaving 7 bases between. Germline V gene lookup returns CDR1 SEHNR and CDR2 FQNEAQ (reference sequence). CDR3 nucleotide sequence: TGTGCCAGCAGCTTAGTTGGGAGCACTGAAGCTTTCTTT. It encodes CASSLVGSTEAFF. The whole variable domain, remainder taken from reference TRBV7-9 and TRBJ1-1, is DTGVSQNPRHKITKRGQNVTFRCDPISEHNRLYWYRQTLGQGPEFLTYFQNEAQLEKSRLLSDRFSAERPKGSFSTLEIQRTEQGDSAMYLCASSLVGSTEAFFGQGTRLTVV.

The chain employs TRBV7-2 and TRBJ2-7; 7 bases agree with TRBD2. The CDR3 length is 14 residues. V lost 5 bases and J lost 3; bases outside the gene matches: 7. CDR1 is SGHTA and CDR2 is FQGNSA in the germline V gene. Here the CDR3 reads CASSPEGRGYEQYF. The CDR3 nucleotides read TGTGCCAGCAGCCCGGAAGGGAGGGGCTACGAGCAGTACTTC.

The V and J genes are TRBV6-5 and TRBJ2-2; TRBD2 matches at 7 bases. The V and J ends lost 4 bases and 5 bases, in that order; junction bases with no gene match: 7. Germline V gives CDR1 MNHEY, CDR2 SVGAGI. The CDR3 has 15 residues. Here the CDR3 DNA reads TGTGCCAGCAGTTTCCGCGGGGGATCGACCGGGGAGCTGTTTTTT. Amino acid sequence: CASSFRGGSTGELFF.

This clone was detected only once. The chain uses TRBV19 and TRBJ1-1, with unresolved D. Looked up from germline, CDR1 is LNHDA and CDR2 is SQIVND (reference sequence). The CDR3 length is 12 residues. Between the trimmed V and J ends, which lost 3 bases and 8 bases, there was a span of 10 bases. For the CDR3, the DNA is TGTGCCAGTAGTATGGCCCCCGGGGAAGCTTTCTTT. Encoded protein: CASSMAPGEAFF.

The chain recombines TRBV7-8 with TRBJ2-3, with a tentative D call TRBD1 (6 bases). V was clipped by 8 bases and J by 4 bases, with 13 bases between them. The CDR3 is 13 residues long. Germline assignment: CDR1 SGHVS and CDR2 FQNEAQ. The CDR3 bases are TGTGCCAGCGCAACCGAGGGGGCAGATACGCAGTATTTT. Amino acids: CASATEGADTQYF.

The chain joins TRBV3-1 (or the pseudogene TRBV3-2) to TRBJ2-2, with D possibly being TRBD1 (5 bases). The CDR3 is made up of 17 amino acids. With 4 bases removed from V and 2 bases from J, the gap between germline ends came to 17 bases. The germline CDR1 and CDR2 sequences are LGHDT and YNNKEL (reference sequence). CDR3 in DNA: TGTGCCAGCAGCCCCCCCCGGGCAGGGTTTAACACCGGGGAGCTGTTTTTT. This encodes CASSPPRAGFNTGELFF.

This chain links TRBV29-1 with TRBJ2-1; 7 nucleotides align to TRBD2. V lost 2 bases to trimming and J lost 1 base; unmatched junction nucleotides: 5. In germline, CDR1 is SQVTM, CDR2 ANQGSEA. The CDR3 is 15 amino acids. CDR3 in amino acids: CSVELGGSSYNEQFF. Here the CDR3 DNA reads TGCAGCGTTGAACTGGGCGGGAGTTCCTACAATGAGCAGTTCTTC.

The rearrangement uses TRBV13 and TRBJ2-7; D may be TRBD1 (5 bases). CDR1 and CDR2 from the germline V gene are PRHDT and FYEKMQ (reference sequence). The CDR3 runs to 14 residues. Trimming removed 0 bases at V and 2 bases at J, with 8 bases between. Here the CDR3 reads CASSLGYRTYEQYF. Written as DNA, the CDR3 is TGTGCCAGCAGCTTAGGGTACAGGACCTACGAGCAGTACTTC.

This clone was counted between two and nine times. The rearrangement joins TRBV7-8 to TRBJ1-2; D is ambiguous. This CDR3 region has 15 residues. The germline V gene encodes CDR1 SGHVS and CDR2 FQNEAQ. Trimming pared 1 base from V and 3 bases from J, leaving 12 bases between. CDR3 coding DNA: TGTGCCAGCAGCTTAGGGTCGTTGCGGCACTATGGCTACACCTTC. Translation: CASSLGSLRHYGYTF.

V usage is TRBV2 and J usage is TRBJ2-1; TRBD2 agrees at 8 bases. The CDR3 totals 15 residues. V dropped 2 bases and J dropped 6; count of bases not matched to a gene: 6. Germline V gene sequence: CDR1 SNHLY, CDR2 FYNNEI. The CDR3 loop is CASSERTSPVNEQFF. The CDR3, as DNA: TGTGCCAGCAGTGAACGGACTAGCCCTGTCAATGAGCAGTTCTTC.

This clone came up once. V usage is TRBV14 and J usage is TRBJ2-2, with TRBD2 identical over 7 bases. This CDR3 spans 19 amino acids. Germline CDR1 and CDR2: SGHDN and FVKESK. Trimming took 8 bases from V and 5 from J; bases not matched to a gene: 23. CDR3 in DNA: TGTGCCAGCGAATTTTATCGGCTAGCGGACCCCAGAAGGACCGGGGAGCTGTTTTTT. Translated, it gives CASEFYRLADPRRTGELFF.

The chain carries TRBV11-2 and TRBJ1-2; 8 nucleotides align to TRBD1. The length of the CDR3 is 15 residues. Trimming took 1 base from V and 7 from J; bases not matched to a gene: 8. CDR1 SGHAT and CDR2 FQNNGV come from the germline V gene. The CDR3 loop reads CASSLAHPGGGGYTF. As DNA, the CDR3 is TGTGCCAGCAGCTTAGCCCACCCAGGGGGCGGTGGCTACACCTTC.

This clone occurred once. This chain connects TRBV5-1 to TRBJ2-5; D is uncertain. V was trimmed by 0 bases and J by 1 base, leaving 4 bases between them. The CDR3 has 13 residues. From germline, CDR1 is SGHRS and CDR2 YFSETQ. CDR3 coding DNA: TGCGCCAGCAGCTTGGTTAGCCAAGAGACCCAGTACTTC. Residues: CASSLVSQETQYF.

V is TRBV24-1 and J is TRBJ2-1; TRBD2 matches 11 bases. The germline V gene has CDR1 KGHDR and CDR2 SFDVKD. V dropped 2 bases and J dropped 4; count of bases not matched to a gene: 12. The CDR3 has 19 amino acids. CDR3 bases: TGTGCCACCAGTGATTCTTCACAAACCGGGACTAGCGGTTACAATGAGCAGTTCTTC. It is translated as CATSDSSQTGTSGYNEQFF.

This chain uses TRBV18 with TRBJ2-3; possible D gene TRBD1, 5 bases. This CDR3 contains 17 residues. Trimming left V 5 bases short and J 2 bases short, with 20 bases between. Germline CDR1 reads KGHSH; CDR2 reads LQKENI. The CDR3: CASSSESVQAYTDTQYF. Here the CDR3 DNA reads TGTGCCAGCTCATCCGAGAGCGTACAGGCCTACACAGATACGCAGTATTTT.

This clone was observed at least ten times. This chain joins TRBV7-8 and TRBJ2-5; possibly TRBD1 for D (6 bases). V lost 5 bases and J lost 3, with 19 bases in between. Germline V CDR1 and CDR2: SGHVS, FQNEAQ. This CDR3 has 16 residues. CDR3 sequence (DNA): TGTGCCAGCAGCCTCACAGGGTTGGGTATGGAAGAGACCCAGTACTTC. This gives the protein CASSLTGLGMEETQYF.